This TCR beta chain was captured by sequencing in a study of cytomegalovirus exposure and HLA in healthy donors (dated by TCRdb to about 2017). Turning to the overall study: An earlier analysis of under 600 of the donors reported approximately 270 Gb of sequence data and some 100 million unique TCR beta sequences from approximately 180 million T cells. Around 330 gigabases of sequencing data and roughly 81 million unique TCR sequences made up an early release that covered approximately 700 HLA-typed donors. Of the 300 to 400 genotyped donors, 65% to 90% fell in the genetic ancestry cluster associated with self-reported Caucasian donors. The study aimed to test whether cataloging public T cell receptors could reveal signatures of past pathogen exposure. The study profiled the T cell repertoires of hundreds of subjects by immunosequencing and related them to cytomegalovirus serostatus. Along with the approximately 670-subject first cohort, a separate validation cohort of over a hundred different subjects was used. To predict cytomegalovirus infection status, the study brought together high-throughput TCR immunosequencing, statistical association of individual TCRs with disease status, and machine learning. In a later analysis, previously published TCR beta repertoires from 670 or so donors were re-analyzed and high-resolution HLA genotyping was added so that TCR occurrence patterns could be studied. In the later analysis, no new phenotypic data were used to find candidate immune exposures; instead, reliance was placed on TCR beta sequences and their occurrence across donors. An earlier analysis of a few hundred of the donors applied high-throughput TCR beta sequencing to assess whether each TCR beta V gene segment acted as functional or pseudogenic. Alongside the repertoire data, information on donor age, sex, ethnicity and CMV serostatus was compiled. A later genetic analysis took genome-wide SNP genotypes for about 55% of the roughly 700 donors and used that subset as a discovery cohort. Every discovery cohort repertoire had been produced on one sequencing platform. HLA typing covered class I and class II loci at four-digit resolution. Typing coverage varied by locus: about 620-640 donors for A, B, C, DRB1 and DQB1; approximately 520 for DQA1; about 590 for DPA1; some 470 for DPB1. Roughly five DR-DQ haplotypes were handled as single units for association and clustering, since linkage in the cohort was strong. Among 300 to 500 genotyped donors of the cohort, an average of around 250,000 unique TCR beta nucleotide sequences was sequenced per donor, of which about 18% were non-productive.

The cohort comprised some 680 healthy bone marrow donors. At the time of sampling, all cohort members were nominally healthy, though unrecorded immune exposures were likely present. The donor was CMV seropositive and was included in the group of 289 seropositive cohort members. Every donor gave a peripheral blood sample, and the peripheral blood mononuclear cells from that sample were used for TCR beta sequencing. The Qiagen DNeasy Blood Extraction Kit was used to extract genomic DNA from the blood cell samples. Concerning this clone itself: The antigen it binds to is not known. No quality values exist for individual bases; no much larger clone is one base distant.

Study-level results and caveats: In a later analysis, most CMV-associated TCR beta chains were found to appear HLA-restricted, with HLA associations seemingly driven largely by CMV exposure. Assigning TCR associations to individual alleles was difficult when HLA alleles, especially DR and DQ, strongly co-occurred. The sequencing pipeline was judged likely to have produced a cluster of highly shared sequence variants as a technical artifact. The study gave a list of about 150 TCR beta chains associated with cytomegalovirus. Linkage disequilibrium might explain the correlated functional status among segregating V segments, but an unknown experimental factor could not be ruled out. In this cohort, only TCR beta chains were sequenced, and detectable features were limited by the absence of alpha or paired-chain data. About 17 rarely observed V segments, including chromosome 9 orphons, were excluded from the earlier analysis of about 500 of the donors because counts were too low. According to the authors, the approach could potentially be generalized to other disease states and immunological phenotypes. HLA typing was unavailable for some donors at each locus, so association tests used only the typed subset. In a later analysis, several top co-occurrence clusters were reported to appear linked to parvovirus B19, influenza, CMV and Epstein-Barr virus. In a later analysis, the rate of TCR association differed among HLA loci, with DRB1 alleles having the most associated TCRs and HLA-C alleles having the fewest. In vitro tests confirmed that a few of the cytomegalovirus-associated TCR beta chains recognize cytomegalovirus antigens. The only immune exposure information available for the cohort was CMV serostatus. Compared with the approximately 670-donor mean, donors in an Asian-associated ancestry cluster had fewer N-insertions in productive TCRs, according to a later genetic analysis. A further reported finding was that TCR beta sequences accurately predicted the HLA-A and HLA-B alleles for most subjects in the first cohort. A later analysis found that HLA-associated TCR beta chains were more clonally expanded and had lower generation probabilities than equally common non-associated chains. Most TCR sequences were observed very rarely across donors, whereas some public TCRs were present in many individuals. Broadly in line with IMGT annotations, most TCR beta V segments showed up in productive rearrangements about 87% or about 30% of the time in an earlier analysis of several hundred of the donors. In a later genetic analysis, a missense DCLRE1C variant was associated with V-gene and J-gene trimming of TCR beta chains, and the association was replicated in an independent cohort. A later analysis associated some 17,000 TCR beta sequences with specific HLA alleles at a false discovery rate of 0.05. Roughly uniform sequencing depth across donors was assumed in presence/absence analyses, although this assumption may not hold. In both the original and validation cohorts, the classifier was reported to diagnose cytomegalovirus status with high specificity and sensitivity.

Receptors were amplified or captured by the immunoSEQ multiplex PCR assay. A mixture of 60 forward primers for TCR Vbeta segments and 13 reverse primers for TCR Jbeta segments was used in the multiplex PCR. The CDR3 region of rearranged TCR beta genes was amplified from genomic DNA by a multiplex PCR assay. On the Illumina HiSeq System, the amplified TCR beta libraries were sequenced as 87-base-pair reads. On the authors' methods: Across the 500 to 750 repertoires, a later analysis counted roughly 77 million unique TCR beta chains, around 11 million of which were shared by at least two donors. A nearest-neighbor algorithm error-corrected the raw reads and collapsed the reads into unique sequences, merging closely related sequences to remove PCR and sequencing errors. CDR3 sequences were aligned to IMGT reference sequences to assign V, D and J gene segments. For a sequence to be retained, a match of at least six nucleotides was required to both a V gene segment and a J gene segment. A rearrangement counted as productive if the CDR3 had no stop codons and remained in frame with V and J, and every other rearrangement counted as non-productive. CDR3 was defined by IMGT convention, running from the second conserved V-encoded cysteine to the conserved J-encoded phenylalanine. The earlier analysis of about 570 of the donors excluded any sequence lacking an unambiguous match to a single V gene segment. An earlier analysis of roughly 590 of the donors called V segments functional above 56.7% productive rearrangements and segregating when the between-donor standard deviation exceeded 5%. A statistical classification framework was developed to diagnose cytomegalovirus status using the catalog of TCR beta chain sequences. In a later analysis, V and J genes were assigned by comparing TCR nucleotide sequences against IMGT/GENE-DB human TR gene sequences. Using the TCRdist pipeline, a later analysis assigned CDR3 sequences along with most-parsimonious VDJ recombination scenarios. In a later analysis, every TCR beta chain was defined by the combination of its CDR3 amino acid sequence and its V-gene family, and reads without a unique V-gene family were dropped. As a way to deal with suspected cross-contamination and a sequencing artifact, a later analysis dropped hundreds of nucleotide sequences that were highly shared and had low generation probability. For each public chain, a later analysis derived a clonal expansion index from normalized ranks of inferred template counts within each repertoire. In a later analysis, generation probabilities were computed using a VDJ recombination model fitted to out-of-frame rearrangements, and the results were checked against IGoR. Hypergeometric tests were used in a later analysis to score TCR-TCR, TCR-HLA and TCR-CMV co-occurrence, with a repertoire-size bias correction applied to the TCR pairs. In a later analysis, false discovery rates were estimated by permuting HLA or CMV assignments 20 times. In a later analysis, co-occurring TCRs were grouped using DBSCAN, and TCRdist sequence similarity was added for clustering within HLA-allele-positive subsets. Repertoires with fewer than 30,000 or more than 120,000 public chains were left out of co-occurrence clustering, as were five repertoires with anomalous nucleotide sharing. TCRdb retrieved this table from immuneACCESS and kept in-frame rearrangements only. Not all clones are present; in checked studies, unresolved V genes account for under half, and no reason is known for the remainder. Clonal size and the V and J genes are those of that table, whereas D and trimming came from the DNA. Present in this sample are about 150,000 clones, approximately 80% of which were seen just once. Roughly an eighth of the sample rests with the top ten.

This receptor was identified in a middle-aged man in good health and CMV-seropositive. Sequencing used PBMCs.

The nucleotide sequence is TGCGCCAGCAGCCCGGGGGGATCCTACAATGAGCAGTTCTTC. It is translated as CASSPGGSYNEQFF. The V and J segments used are TRBV5-1 and TRBJ2-1, with TRBD2 identical over 7 junction bases. Compared with germline, V lacks 4 bases and J lacks 1 base; bases without a gene match: 2. The CDR1 and CDR2 encoded by the germline V gene are SGHRS and YFSETQ. The CDR3 goes from the cysteine to the phenylalanine over 14 residues. Kept here is only the CDR3 DNA, which spans 42 bases and is read in frame from base 1.